This T cell receptor (beta chain) was sequenced for a study of T cell repertoires in aging, cancer and after chemotherapy. Rearranged V-D-J TRB sequences were amplified with a mixed TRB-A/B primer pool. TCRdb recomputed calls from the multiplex PCR reads with MiXCR, one row per CDR3 protein. Among around 13,000 distinct CDR3 sequences listed, around 30% were seen once. The CDR3 consists of 15 residues. Per germline, CDR1 SGHDT and CDR2 YYEEEE. V dropped 0 bases and J dropped 3 bases, with 13 bases sitting between them. Peripheral blood genomic DNA, not sorted cells or RNA, was the template. This clonotype is labeled medium-sized (0.01 to 0.1%).

The sequence was collected from a human donor with a blood cancer. The chain recombines TRBV5-6 with TRBJ2-7; weak D call: TRBD1 (7 bases). The sequenced sample consisted of blood. Written as DNA, the CDR3 is TGTGCCAGCAGCTTGGGTTCAGGGGGGTTCTACGAGCAGTACTTC. Encoded protein: CASSLGSGGFYEQYF.